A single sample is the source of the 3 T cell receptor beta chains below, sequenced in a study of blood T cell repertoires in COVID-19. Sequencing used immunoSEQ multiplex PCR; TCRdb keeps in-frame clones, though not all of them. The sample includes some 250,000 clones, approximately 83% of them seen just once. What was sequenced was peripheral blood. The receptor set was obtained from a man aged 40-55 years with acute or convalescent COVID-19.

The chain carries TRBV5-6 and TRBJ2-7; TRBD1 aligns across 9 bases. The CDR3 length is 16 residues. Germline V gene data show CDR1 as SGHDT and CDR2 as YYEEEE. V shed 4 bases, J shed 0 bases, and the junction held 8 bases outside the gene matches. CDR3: CASSPRQGVFSYEQYF. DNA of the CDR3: TGTGCCAGCAGCCCGAGACAGGGGGTCTTCTCCTACGAGCAGTACTTC. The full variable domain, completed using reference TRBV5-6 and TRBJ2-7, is DAGVTQSPTHLIKTRGQQVTLRCSPKSGHDTVSWYQQALGQGPQFIFQYYEEEERQRGNFPDRFSGHQFPNYSSELNVNALLLGDSALYLCASSPRQGVFSYEQYFGPGTRLTVT.

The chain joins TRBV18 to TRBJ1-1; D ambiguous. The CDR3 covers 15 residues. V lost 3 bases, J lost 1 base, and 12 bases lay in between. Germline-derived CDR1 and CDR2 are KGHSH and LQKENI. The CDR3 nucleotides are TGTGCCAGCTCACCCTCTCGCACAGAGAACACTGAAGCTTTCTTT. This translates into CASSPSRTENTEAFF.

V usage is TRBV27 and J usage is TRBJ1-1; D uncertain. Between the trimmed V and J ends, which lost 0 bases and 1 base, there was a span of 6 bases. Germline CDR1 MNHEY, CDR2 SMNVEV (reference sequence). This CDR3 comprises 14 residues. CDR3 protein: CASSLSYSNTEAFF. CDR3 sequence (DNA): TGTGCCAGCAGTTTATCTTATTCGAACACTGAAGCTTTCTTT.